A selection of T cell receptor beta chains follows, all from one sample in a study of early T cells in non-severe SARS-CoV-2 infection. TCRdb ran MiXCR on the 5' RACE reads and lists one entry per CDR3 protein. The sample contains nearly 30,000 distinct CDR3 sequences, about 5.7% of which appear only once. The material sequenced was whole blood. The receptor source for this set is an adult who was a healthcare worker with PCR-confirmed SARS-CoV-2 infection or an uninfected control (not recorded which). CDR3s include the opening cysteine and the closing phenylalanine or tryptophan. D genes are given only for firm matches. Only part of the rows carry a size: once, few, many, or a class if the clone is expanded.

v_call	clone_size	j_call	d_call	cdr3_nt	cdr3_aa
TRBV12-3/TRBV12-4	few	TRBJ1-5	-	TGTGCCAGCAGTTTCGCGGGGAGTGGCGATCAGCCCCAGCATTTT	CASSFAGSGDQPQHF
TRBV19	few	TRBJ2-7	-	TGTGCCAGTAGTTCGAGGGGGACACCCGCCTTATACGAGCAGTACTTC	CASSSRGTPALYEQYF
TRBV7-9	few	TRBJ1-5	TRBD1	TGTGCCAGCAGCCGGACAGGGGGACAGCCCCAGCATTTT	CASSRTGGQPQHF
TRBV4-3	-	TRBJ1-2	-	TGCGCCAGCAGCCAAGATGGGGCGCAGGGCTACACCTTC	CASSQDGAQGYTF
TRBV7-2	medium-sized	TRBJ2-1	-	TGTGCCAGCAGCCCTGATTGGGACCGAGGTTTAGAGGATGAGCAGTTCTTC	CASSPDWDRGLEDEQFF
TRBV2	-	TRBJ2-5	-	TGTGCCAGCAGTGAAGCTTTGGGACCGGGCGGGACCCAGTACTTC	CASSEALGPGGTQYF
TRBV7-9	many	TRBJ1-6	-	TGTGCCAGCAGCCTTAGTGGACGGGGGTTATGGCCACCCCTCCACTTT	CASSLSGRGLWPPLHF
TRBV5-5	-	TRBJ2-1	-	TGTGCCAGCAGCTCCCATCCAGGGAATCCTTACAATGAGCAGTTCTTC	CASSSHPGNPYNEQFF
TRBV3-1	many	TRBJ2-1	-	TGTGCCAGCAGGTCGATAAGTCCTAATGAGCAGTTCTTC	CASRSISPNEQFF
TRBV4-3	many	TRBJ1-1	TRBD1	TGCGCCAGCAGCCAAGATCGAGGACAGGTTAAGGGGGACACTGAAGCTTTCTTT	CASSQDRGQVKGDTEAFF
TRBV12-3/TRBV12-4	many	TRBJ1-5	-	TGTGCCAGCAGTCCTAGTACTAGTAGCAATCAGCCCCAGCATTTT	CASSPSTSSNQPQHF
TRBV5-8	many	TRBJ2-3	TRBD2	TGTGCCAGCAGCTACGGGACTCAGCGGGGAGATACGCAGTATTTT	CASSYGTQRGDTQYF
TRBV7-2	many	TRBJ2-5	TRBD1	TGTGCCAGCAGCTGGGACAGGTACCAAGAGACCCAGTACTTC	CASSWDRYQETQYF
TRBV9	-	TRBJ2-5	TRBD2	TGTGCCAGCAGCAGTAAAGCGGGGGGCCAAGAGACCCAGTACTTC	CASSSKAGGQETQYF
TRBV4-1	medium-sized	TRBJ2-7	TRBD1	TGCGCCAGCAGCCAAGAAGGGCACAGGGGTCGCGAGCAGTACTTC	CASSQEGHRGREQYF
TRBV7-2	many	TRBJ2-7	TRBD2	TGTGCCAGCAGCTTGAGCTCTAGCGGCTACGAGCAGTACTTC	CASSLSSSGYEQYF
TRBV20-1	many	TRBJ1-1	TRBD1	TGCAGTGCTTTTAGAGGGGGCGCAGGCACTGAAGCTTTCTTT	CSAFRGGAGTEAFF